This record covers a single TCR beta chain. The antigen is not known. This entry comes from a study of regulatory T cells in long-lasting Graves disease. The CDR3 sequence is 17 residues long. With V trimmed by 0 bases and J by 7 bases, 7 bases remained unmatched. CDR1 and CDR2 (germline): LNHNV, YYDKDF (reference sequence). Overall study results and limits: Newly diagnosed disease favored TRBV20-1 and TRBJ2-1 over persistent disease.

HTBI primers from iRepertoire and Arm-PCR of CDR3 regions yielded the TCR beta libraries. Each CDR3 protein is one row after TCRdb ran MiXCR on the multiplex PCR reads. The sample yields almost 350,000 distinct CDR3 sequences, around a fifth seen once. This sample's time point: persistent/refractory GD, antithyroid drugs over 5 years with positive TRAb. From RNA extracted from PBMCs, the TCR library was made. Staff drew roughly 10 milliliters of peripheral blood into EDTA tubes. The V gene is TRBV15, the J gene TRBJ1-6; 9 bases align to TRBD1. The sequence came from a female donor with Graves disease. Sequences were derived from peripheral blood mononuclear cells (PBMCs), sampled when the disease was refractory, from a patient treated with antithyroid drugs. The CDR3 nucleotides are TGTGCCACCAGCAGAGATCTTTCCGGGACAGGGAATTCACCCCTCCACTTT. It is translated as CATSRDLSGTGNSPLHF.